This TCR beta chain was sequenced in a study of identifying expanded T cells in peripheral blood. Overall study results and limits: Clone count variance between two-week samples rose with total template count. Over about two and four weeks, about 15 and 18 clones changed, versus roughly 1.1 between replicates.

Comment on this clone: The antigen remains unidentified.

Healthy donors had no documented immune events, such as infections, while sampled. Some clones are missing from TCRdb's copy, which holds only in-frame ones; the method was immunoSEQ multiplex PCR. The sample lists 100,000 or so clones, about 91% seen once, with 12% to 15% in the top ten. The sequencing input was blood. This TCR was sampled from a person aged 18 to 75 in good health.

In DNA, the CDR3 is TGTGCCAGCAGTGTCCGGTGGACGGATGGCTACACCTTC. Protein sequence: CASSVRWTDGYTF. The rearrangement joins TRBV2 to TRBJ1-2; no clear D. The CDR3 loop spans 13 amino acids. V lost 4 bases and J lost 6, with 12 bases in between. The germline V gene encodes CDR1 SNHLY and CDR2 FYNNEI.